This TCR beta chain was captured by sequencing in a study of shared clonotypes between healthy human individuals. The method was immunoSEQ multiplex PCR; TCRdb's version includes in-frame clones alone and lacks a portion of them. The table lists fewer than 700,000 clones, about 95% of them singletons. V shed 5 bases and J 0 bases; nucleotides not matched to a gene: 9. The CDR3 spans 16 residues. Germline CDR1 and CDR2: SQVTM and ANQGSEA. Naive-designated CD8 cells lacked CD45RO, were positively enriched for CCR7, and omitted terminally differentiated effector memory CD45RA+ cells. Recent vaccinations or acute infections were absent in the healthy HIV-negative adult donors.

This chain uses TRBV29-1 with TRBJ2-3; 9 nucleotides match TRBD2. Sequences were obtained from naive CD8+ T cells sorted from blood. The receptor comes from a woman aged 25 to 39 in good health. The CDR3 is CSVSPSTSGSTDTQYF. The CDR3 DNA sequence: TGCAGCGTTTCCCCCTCAACTAGCGGGAGCACAGATACGCAGTATTTT.